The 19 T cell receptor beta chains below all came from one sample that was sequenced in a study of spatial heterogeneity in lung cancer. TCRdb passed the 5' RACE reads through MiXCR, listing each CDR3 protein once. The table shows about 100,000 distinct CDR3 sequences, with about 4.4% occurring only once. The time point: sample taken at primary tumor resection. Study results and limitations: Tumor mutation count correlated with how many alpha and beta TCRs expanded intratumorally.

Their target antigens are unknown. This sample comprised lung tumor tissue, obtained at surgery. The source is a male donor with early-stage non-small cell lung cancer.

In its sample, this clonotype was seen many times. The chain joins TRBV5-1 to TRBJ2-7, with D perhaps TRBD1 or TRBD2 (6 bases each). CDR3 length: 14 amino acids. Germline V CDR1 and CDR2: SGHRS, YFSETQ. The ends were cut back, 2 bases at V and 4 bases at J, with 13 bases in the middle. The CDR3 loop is CASSFRGGTYEQYF. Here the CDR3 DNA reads TGCGCCAGCAGCTTCAGGGGCGGGACTTACGAGCAGTACTTC.

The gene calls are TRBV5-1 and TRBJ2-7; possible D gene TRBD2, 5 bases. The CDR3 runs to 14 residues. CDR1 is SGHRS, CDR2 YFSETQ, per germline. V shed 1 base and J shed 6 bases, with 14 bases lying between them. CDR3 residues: CASSLLTSSGEQYF. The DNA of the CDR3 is TGCGCCAGCAGCTTGTTAACTAGTAGTGGCGAGCAGTACTTC.

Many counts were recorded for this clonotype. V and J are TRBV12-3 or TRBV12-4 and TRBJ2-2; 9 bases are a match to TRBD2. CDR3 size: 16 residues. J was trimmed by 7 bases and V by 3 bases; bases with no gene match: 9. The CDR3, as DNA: TGTGCCAGCAGTTTGGTTAGCGGGAGTCTTGGCGGGGAGCTGTTTTTT. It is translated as CASSLVSGSLGGELFF.

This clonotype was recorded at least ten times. CDR3 in DNA: TGTGCCAGCAGTCTCTACTACGAGCAGTACTTC. It specifies CASSLYYEQYF. V usage is TRBV2 and J usage is TRBJ2-7; D not resolved. Germline V gives CDR1 SNHLY, CDR2 FYNNEI. This CDR3 contains 11 residues. Trimming shortened V by 5 bases and J by 3 bases, and 5 bases separated the two germline ends.

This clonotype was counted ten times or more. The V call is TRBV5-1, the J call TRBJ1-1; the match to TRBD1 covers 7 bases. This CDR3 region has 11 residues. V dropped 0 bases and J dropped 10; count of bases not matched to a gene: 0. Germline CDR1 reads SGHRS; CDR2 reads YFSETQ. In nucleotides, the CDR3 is TGCGCCAGCAGCTTGGGACAGGGAGCTTTCTTT. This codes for CASSLGQGAFF.

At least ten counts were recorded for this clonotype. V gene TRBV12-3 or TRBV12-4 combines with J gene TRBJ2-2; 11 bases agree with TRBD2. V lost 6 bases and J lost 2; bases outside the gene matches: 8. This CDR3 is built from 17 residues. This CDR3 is CASRRTSGSLNTGELFF. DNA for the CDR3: TGTGCCAGCAGGCGGACTAGCGGGTCCCTCAACACCGGGGAGCTGTTTTTT.

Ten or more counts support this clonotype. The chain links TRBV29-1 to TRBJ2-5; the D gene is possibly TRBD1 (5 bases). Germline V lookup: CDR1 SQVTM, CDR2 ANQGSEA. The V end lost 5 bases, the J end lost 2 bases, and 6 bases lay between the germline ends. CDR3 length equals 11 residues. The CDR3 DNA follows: TGCAGCGTTAGACAGCAAGAGACCCAGTACTTC. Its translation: CSVRQQETQYF. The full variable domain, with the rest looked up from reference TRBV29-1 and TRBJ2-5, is SAVISQKPSRDICQRGTSLTIQCQVDSQVTMMFWYRQQPGQSLTLIATANQGSEATYESGFVIDKFPISRPNLTFSTLTVSNMSPEDSSIYLCSVRQQETQYFGPGTRLLVL.

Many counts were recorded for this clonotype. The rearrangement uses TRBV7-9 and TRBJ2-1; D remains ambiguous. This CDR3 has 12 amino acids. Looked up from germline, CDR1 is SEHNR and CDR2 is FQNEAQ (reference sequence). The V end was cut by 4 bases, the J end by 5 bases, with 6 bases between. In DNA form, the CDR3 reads TGTGCCAGCAGCTCCAAAAACAATGAGCAGTTCTTC. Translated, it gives CASSSKNNEQFF.

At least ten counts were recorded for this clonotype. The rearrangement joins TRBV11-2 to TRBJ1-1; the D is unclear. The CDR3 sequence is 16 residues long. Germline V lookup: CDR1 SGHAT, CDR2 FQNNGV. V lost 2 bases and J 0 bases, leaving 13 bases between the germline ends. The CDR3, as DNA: TGTGCCAGCAGCTTATCCCTAGCGGGGATGAACACTGAAGCTTTCTTT. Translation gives CASSLSLAGMNTEAFF.

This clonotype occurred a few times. The CDR3 coding sequence is TGTGCCATCCGGGCAGAACCGACAGATACGCAGTATTTT. Translation gives CAIRAEPTDTQYF. This chain connects TRBV28 to TRBJ2-3; D call uncertain. The V gene lost 10 bases and the J gene lost 3 bases, with 14 bases spanning the gap. Germline V gene lookup returns CDR1 MDHEN and CDR2 SYDVKM. The CDR3 is 13 residues long. Variable domain in full (rest from reference TRBV28 and TRBJ2-3): DVKVTQSSRYLVKRTGEKVFLECVQDMDHENMFWYRQDPGLGLRLIYFSYDVKMKEKGDIPEGYSVSREKKERFSLILESASTNQTSMYLCAIRAEPTDTQYFGPGTRLTVL.

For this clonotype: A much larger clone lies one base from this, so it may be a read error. The CDR3 DNA reads TGTGCCAGCAGCAAAAAGCCGGGACCCATGCCCTTC. It specifies CASSKKPGPMPF. The chain links TRBV21-1 to TRBJ2-7; TRBD1 is the table's D call, not checked against the DNA. TRBV21-1 is flagged as a pseudogene. The CDR3 covers 12 residues.

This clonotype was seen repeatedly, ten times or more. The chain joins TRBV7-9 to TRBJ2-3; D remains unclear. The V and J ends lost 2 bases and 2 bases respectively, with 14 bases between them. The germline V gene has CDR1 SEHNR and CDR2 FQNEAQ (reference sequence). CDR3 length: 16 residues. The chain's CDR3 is CASSLLPEAITDTQYF. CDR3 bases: TGTGCCAGCAGCTTATTACCAGAAGCGATCACAGATACGCAGTATTTT.

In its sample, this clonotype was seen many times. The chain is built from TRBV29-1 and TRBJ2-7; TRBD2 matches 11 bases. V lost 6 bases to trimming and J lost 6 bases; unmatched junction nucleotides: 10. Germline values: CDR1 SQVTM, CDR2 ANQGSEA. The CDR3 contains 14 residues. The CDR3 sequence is CSVRSGLADAEQYF. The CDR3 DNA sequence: TGCAGCGTCCGGTCGGGACTAGCGGATGCCGAGCAGTACTTC.

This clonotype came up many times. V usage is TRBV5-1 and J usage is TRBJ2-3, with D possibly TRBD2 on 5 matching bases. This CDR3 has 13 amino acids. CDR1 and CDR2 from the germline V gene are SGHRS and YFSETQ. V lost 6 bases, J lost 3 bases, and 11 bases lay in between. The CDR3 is CASKREITDTQYF. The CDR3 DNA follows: TGCGCCAGCAAGAGGGAAATTACAGATACGCAGTATTTT. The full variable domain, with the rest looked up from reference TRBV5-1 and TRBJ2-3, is KAGVTQTPRYLIKTRGQQVTLSCSPISGHRSVSWYQQTPGQGLQFLFEYFSETQRNKGNFPGRFSGRQFSNSRSEMNVSTLELGDSALYLCASKREITDTQYFGPGTRLTVL.

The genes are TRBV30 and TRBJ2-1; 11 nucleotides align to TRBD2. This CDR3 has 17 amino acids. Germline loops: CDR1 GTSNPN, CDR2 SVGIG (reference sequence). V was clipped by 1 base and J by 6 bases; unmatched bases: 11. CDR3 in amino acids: CAWSENLAGGMGNEQFF. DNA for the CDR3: TGTGCCTGGAGTGAAAATTTAGCGGGAGGGATGGGCAATGAGCAGTTCTTC.

The CDR3 DNA reads TGTGCCATCAGTCGAGGCGATTCCAATGAGCAGTTCTTC. As protein: CAISRGDSNEQFF. The rearrangement joins TRBV10-3 to TRBJ2-1; D is ambiguous. CDR1 ENHRY and CDR2 SYGVKD come from the germline V gene. The CDR3 extends over 13 amino acids. Trimming took off 5 bases at V and 6 bases at J, with 11 bases between the two ends.

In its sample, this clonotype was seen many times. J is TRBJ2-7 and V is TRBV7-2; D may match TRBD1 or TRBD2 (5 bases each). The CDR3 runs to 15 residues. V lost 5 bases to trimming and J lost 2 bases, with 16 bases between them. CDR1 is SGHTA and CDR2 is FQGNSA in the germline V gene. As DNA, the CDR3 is TGTGCCAGCAGCCCTTACCGGGACCGCCCCTACGAGCAGTACTTC. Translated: CASSPYRDRPYEQYF.

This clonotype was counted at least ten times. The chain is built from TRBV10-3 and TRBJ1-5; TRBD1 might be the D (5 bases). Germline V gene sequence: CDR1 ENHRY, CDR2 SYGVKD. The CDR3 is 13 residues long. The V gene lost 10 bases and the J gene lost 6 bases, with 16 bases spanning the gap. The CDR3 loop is CATFQGIGQPQHF. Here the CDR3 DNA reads TGTGCCACCTTTCAGGGTATCGGTCAGCCCCAGCATTTT.

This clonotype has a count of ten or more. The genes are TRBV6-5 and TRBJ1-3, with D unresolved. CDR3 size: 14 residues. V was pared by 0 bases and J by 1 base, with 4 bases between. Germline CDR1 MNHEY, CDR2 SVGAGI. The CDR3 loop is CASSYSSSGNTIYF. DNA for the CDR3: TGTGCCAGCAGTTACTCTAGTTCTGGAAACACCATATATTTT.